The 15 T cell receptor beta chains below all came from one sample that was sequenced in a study of OX40 agonist ivuxolimab in advanced cancers. The data were produced by immunoSEQ multiplex PCR, yet TCRdb's version contains in-frame clones alone and is incomplete. Of 47,000 or so clones in the sample, about 88% were seen once. Source: CD4+ or CD8+ T cells sorted from blood, taken in a trial of the OX40 agonist ivuxolimab. Receptors were obtained from an adult with an advanced solid tumor such as melanoma, head and neck, liver or kidney cancer.

V and J are TRBV6-6 and TRBJ2-3; tentatively, D is TRBD2 (6 bases). Germline-derived CDR1 and CDR2 are MNHNY and SVGAGI (reference sequence). The germline V and J ends were trimmed by 7 bases and 3 bases, with 11 bases remaining between them. The CDR3 consists of 13 residues. Written as DNA, the CDR3 is TGTGCCAGCACGGCGGGAAGTACAGATACGCAGTATTTT. Translating gives CASTAGSTDTQYF.

The rearrangement joins TRBV12-5 to TRBJ1-2, with D hard to call. V was shortened by 6 bases and J by 6 bases, with 8 bases between the two germline ends. Germline V gene lookup returns CDR1 LGHNT and CDR2 FRNRAP. The CDR3 sequence is 11 residues long. CDR3 sequence (DNA): TGTGCTAGTGGGGAGAGGCATGGCTACACCTTC. It codes for CASGERHGYTF. The full variable domain, rest sourced from reference TRBV12-5 and TRBJ1-2, is DARVTQTPRHKVTEMGQEVTMRCQPILGHNTVFWYRQTMMQGLELLAYFRNRAPLDDSGMPKDRFSAEMPDATLATLKIQPSEPRDSAVYFCASGERHGYTFGSGTRLTVV.

V gene TRBV11-2 combines with J gene TRBJ1-1; D ambiguous. CDR1 and CDR2 (germline): SGHAT, FQNNGV. V was shortened by 5 bases and J by 3 bases, with 7 bases between the two germline ends. The CDR3 consists of 12 residues. This chain's CDR3 is CASSNWDTEAFF. CDR3 sequence (DNA): TGTGCCAGCAGCAATTGGGACACTGAAGCTTTCTTT.

Worth noting for this clone: At one end the junction does not follow the germline gene, possibly because of a read error. Within the sample, other DNA sequences also encode this same CDR3. The chain joins TRBV4-3 to TRBJ1-2; D is possibly TRBD1 (5 bases). Germline values: CDR1 LGHNA, CDR2 YSLEER. The CDR3 length is 15 residues. The CDR3 is CASSQGRDRNYGYTF. The CDR3, as DNA: TGCGCCAGCAGCCAGGGCCGGGACCGTAACTATGGCTATACCTTC.

The gene calls are TRBV7-8 and TRBJ2-1; 15 bases agree with TRBD2. Germline trimming cut 1 base from V and 3 bases from J; bases unmatched to any gene: 4. The CDR3 has 18 residues. The V gene's germline CDR1 is SGHVS and CDR2 FQNEAQ. CDR3 in DNA: TGTGCCAGCAGCTTAGGGACTAGCGGGAGGGCCGGCTACAATGAGCAGTTCTTC. Amino acid sequence: CASSLGTSGRAGYNEQFF.

The gene calls are TRBV1 and TRBJ2-2. TRBV1 is noted as a pseudogene. This CDR3 spans 21 amino acids. CDR3 nucleotides: TGCACCAGCAGCCAAGATGGCCCGGCCAAAAGGGACGCCTGGGGCACCGGGGAGCTGTTTTTT. It yields the protein CTSSQDGPAKRDAWGTGELFF.

The rearrangement joins TRBV7-9 to TRBJ2-7; D is possibly TRBD1 (5 bases). Trimming cost V 1 base and J 0 bases, with 13 bases left between them. The germline V gene encodes CDR1 SEHNR and CDR2 FQNEAQ (reference sequence). CDR3 length: 16 residues. CDR3 coding DNA: TGTGCCAGCAGCTTAGAGGGGATAGGCGGCTCCTACGAGCAGTACTTC. Its translation is CASSLEGIGGSYEQYF. The whole variable domain, filled in from reference TRBV7-9 and TRBJ2-7, reads DTGVSQNPRHKITKRGQNVTFRCDPISEHNRLYWYRQTLGQGPEFLTYFQNEAQLEKSRLLSDRFSAERPKGSFSTLEIQRTEQGDSAMYLCASSLEGIGGSYEQYFGPGTRLTVT.

The CDR3 sequence: CASSQESSGVLDTQYF. CDR3 coding DNA: TGTGCCAGCAGCCAAGAGTCTAGCGGGGTTTTGGATACGCAGTATTTT. The chain carries TRBV4-2 and TRBJ2-3; 9 nucleotides align to TRBD2. CDR3 length: 16 residues. V lost 0 bases, J lost 6 bases, and 7 bases stayed unmatched. Per germline, CDR1 LGHNA and CDR2 YNFKEQ.

The J gene is TRBJ2-1, the V gene TRBV4-3; TRBD2 agrees at 10 bases. CDR1 LGHNA and CDR2 YSLEER come from the germline V gene. CDR3 length: 16 residues. V lost 2 bases to trimming and J lost 8 bases; unmatched junction nucleotides: 9. CDR3 sequence (DNA): TGCGCCAGCAGCCAATTAGCGGGGGGCGGGGTAGATGAGCAGTTCTTC. This gives the protein CASSQLAGGGVDEQFF.

The chain uses TRBV19 and TRBJ1-1; D perhaps matches TRBD1 (6 bases). Germline V gives CDR1 LNHDA, CDR2 SQIVND (reference sequence). V was clipped by 7 bases and J by 5 bases, with 11 bases between them. This CDR3 spans 12 amino acids. CDR3 DNA: TGTGCCAGTAACACAGGGAGGACTGAAGCTTTCTTT. Amino acid sequence: CASNTGRTEAFF.

J is TRBJ2-7 and V is TRBV27; 11 bases fit TRBD2. Germline CDR1 is MNHEY and CDR2 is SMNVEV (reference sequence). The CDR3 covers 14 residues. Unmatched junction bases numbered 7, after V lost 8 bases and J lost 4 bases. DNA for the CDR3: TGTGCCAGCGGATTAGCGGGAGGGAAGTACGAGCAGTACTTC. Translated: CASGLAGGKYEQYF.

The chain combines TRBV5-5 with TRBJ2-7; either TRBD1 or TRBD2 may supply D (5 bases each). The V end lost 2 bases, the J end lost 3 bases, and 12 bases lay between the germline ends. The length of the CDR3 is 14 residues. Germline values: CDR1 SGHKS, CDR2 YYEKEE (reference sequence). The CDR3 reads CASSFAGTLYEQYF. The CDR3 nucleotides read TGTGCCAGCAGCTTTGCAGGGACCCTCTACGAGCAGTACTTC.

The chain employs TRBV27 and TRBJ1-1; D is unresolved. CDR1 and CDR2 from the germline V gene are MNHEY and SMNVEV (reference sequence). V was pared by 6 bases and J by 0 bases, with 11 bases between. The CDR3 is made up of 14 amino acids. Here the CDR3 DNA reads TGTGCCAGCAGCCCTAACCGTATGAACACTGAAGCTTTCTTT. It encodes CASSPNRMNTEAFF.

The gene calls are TRBV27 and TRBJ2-1, with 9 positions matching TRBD1. The CDR3 consists of 17 residues. The trim removed 3 bases at V and 5 bases at J, leaving 11 bases unmatched. The germline V gene has CDR1 MNHEY and CDR2 SMNVEV (reference sequence). Here the CDR3 reads CASSFTKTGGSHNEQFF. The CDR3 coding sequence is TGTGCCAGCAGTTTCACAAAGACAGGGGGTTCCCACAATGAGCAGTTCTTC.

The chain carries TRBV7-9 and TRBJ2-2; 11 positions match TRBD2. Germline V gene lookup returns CDR1 SEHNR and CDR2 FQNEAQ (reference sequence). V trimming: 5 bases; J trimming: 5 bases; junction bases outside the gene matches: 10. CDR3 length equals 17 residues. DNA for the CDR3: TGTGCCAGCAGCAAAGGGTTTCTAGCGGGAGGAACCGGGGAGCTGTTTTTT. Residues: CASSKGFLAGGTGELFF.